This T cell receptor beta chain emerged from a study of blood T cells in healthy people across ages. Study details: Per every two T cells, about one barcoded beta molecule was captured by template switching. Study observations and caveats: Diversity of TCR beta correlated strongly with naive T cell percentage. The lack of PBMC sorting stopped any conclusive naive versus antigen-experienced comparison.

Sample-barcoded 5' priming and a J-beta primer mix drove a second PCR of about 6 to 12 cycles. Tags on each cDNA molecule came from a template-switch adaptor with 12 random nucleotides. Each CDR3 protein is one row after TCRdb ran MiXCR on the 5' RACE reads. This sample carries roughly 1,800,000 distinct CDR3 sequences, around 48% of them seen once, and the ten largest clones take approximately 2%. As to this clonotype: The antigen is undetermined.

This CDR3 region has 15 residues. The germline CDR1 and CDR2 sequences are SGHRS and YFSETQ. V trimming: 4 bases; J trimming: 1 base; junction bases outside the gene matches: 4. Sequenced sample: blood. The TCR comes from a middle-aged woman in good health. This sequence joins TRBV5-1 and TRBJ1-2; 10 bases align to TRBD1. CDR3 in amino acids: CASSVGTGVNYGYTF. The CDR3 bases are TGCGCCAGCAGCGTTGGGACAGGGGTTAACTATGGCTACACCTTC.